Detailed here is one TCR beta chain. What it binds is unknown. The data derive from a study of cytomegalovirus exposure and HLA in healthy donors. Broader study findings: Segments of the TCR beta V type were, in most cases, productive about 90% or about 30% of the time in an earlier analysis. The investigators catalogued 160 or so TCR beta chains as cytomegalovirus-associated. In a later analysis, donors in an Asian-associated ancestry cluster reportedly had fewer N-insertions in productive TCRs than the cohort mean.

Donors were nominally healthy when sampled, though unrecorded immune exposures were likely. With 60 Vbeta and 13 Jbeta primers, the PCR was carried out. Sequencing was performed with immunoSEQ multiplex PCR; in TCRdb, only in-frame clones are kept and a portion is missing. The sample lists around 72,000 clones; about 66% were seen once. Sequencing used PBMCs. The TCR sequence derives from a middle-aged man in good health and CMV-seropositive.

DNA of the CDR3: TGCGCCAGCAGCCGGAAAGGGCTAGCGGGTACCCACAATGAGCAGTTCTTC. Translation: CASSRKGLAGTHNEQFF. The chain uses TRBV4-1 and TRBJ2-1, with TRBD2 identical over 8 bases. V lost 4 bases to trimming and J lost 5 bases; unmatched junction nucleotides: 13. Germline V lookup: CDR1 MGHRA, CDR2 YSYEKL. The CDR3 extends over 17 amino acids.